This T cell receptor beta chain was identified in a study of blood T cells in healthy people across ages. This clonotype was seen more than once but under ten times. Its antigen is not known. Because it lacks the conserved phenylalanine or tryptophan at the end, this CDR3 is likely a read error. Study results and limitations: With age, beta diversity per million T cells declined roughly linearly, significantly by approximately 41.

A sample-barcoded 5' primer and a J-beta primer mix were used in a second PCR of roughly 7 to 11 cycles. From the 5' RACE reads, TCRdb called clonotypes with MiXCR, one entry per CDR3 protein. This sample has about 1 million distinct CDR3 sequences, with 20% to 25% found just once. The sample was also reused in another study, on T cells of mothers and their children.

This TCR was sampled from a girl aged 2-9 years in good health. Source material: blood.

CDR3 sequence (DNA): TGTGCCACCCAACAATGGAACACTGAAGCTTTCCTT. Translation: CATQQWNTEAFL. The chain carries TRBV12-3 or TRBV12-4 and TRBJ1-1; the D is unclear. This CDR3 comprises 12 residues. Trimming removed 10 bases at V and 1 base at J, with 10 bases between.